This entry lists 17 T cell receptor beta chains sequenced from one sample in a study of T-cell reconstitution after alpha-beta-depleted transplantation in children. Construction of the TCRbeta library involved unique molecular identifiers. TCRdb re-analysed the PCR reads in MiXCR, keeping a single row per CDR3 protein. Among roughly 280,000 distinct CDR3 sequences listed, around a tenth were seen once. The specimen was peripheral blood, collected 180 days after TCRalphabeta/CD19-depleted stem cell transplant. The source is a male patient aged 2 to 9 who had a stem cell transplant for chronic granulomatous disease, so the T cells may come from the graft donor.

This clonotype was recorded many times. The chain uses TRBV28 and TRBJ2-1; the D is unclear. Germline V CDR1 and CDR2: MDHEN, SYDVKM. Trimming removed 3 bases from V and 4 bases from J, with 13 bases in between. This CDR3 region has 15 residues. CDR3 DNA sequence: TGTGCCAGCAGTTTCTCCCCAAAGGGATACAATGAGCAGTTCTTC. It codes for CASSFSPKGYNEQFF.

This clonotype was recorded many times. The CDR3 spells CSVPRGRTGELFF. CDR3 nucleotides: TGCAGCGTTCCCAGGGGTAGGACCGGGGAGCTGTTTTTT. J is TRBJ2-2 and V is TRBV29-1; D is perhaps TRBD1 (6 bases). Between the trimmed V and J ends, which lost 5 bases and 5 bases, there was a span of 12 bases. Germline CDR1 and CDR2: SQVTM and ANQGSEA. The CDR3 totals 13 residues.

The chain joins TRBV5-4 to TRBJ2-1; 10 bases agree with TRBD2. CDR3 size: 19 residues. The trim removed 0 bases at V and 0 bases at J, leaving 9 bases unmatched. CDR1 is SGHNT, CDR2 YYREEE, per germline (reference sequence). The CDR3, as DNA: TGTGCCAGCAGCTTGGTAGGACTAGCGGAAGTAGGCTCCTACAATGAGCAGTTCTTC. This codes for CASSLVGLAEVGSYNEQFF.

This clonotype was observed a few times. As DNA, the CDR3 is TGTGCCAGCAGTCGGGACAGGGGCATAGCTTTCTTT. Its translation is CASSRDRGIAFF. The chain links TRBV13 to TRBJ1-1, with 10 bases aligning to TRBD1. CDR1 and CDR2 (germline): PRHDT, FYEKMQ (reference sequence). Trimming removed 6 bases from V and 10 bases from J; junction bases left unmatched: 5. The CDR3 has 12 residues.

The chain recombines TRBV14 with TRBJ2-1; 10 nucleotides match TRBD2. The CDR3 has 17 residues. Germline V gene sequence: CDR1 SGHDN, CDR2 FVKESK. The J segment lost 3 bases and the V segment lost 3 bases, leaving 8 bases of the junction unmatched. The CDR3 region has the DNA TGTGCCAGCAGCCAGTGGTCACTAGCGGGGCTCTACAATGAGCAGTTCTTC. It is translated as CASSQWSLAGLYNEQFF.

This clonotype was counted ten times or more. The gene calls are TRBV25-1 and TRBJ2-5, with 13 bases identical to TRBD2. From germline, CDR1 is MGHDK and CDR2 SYGVNS. This CDR3 contains 15 residues. The V segment lost 4 bases and the J segment 4 bases; nucleotides outside the gene matches: 3. The CDR3 nucleotides read TGTGCCAGCAGTGGTTGGACTAGCGGGAGAGAGACCCAGTACTTC. Its translation: CASSGWTSGRETQYF.

This clonotype has a count of ten or more. The J gene is TRBJ2-7, the V gene TRBV20-1; TRBD2 matches 9 bases. Germline trimming cut 0 bases from V and 7 bases from J; bases unmatched to any gene: 10. The CDR3 has 15 residues. The germline V gene encodes CDR1 DFQATT and CDR2 SNEGSKA (reference sequence). The CDR3 region is CSARDWLAGQGEQYF. CDR3 nucleotides: TGCAGTGCTAGAGATTGGCTAGCGGGACAAGGGGAGCAGTACTTC.

This clonotype appeared many times. The rearrangement joins TRBV12-3 or TRBV12-4 to TRBJ2-1; 11 nucleotides agree with TRBD1. The V segment lost 2 bases and the J segment 6 bases; nucleotides outside the gene matches: 3. The CDR3 is 15 residues long. The CDR3 reads CASSLTGTGGNEQFF. Written as DNA, the CDR3 is TGTGCCAGCAGTTTAACCGGGACAGGGGGCAATGAGCAGTTCTTC.

Ten or more counts support this clonotype. The chain carries TRBV29-1 and TRBJ2-1; D is possibly TRBD1 (5 bases). The germline V gene encodes CDR1 SQVTM and CDR2 ANQGSEA. This CDR3 has 15 amino acids. The V end was cut by 7 bases, the J end by 6 bases, with 22 bases between. The CDR3 nucleotides are TGCAGCGGCTGTCCCGCCCTATGGCAGGGCAATGAGCAGTTCTTC. The encoded protein is CSGCPALWQGNEQFF.

This clonotype has more than one count but fewer than ten. The J gene is TRBJ2-3, the V gene TRBV7-9, with a possible D match to TRBD1 (5 bases). This CDR3 region has 14 residues. Trimming shortened V by 1 base and J by 11 bases, and 16 bases separated the two germline ends. The germline gives CDR1 SEHNR, CDR2 FQNEAQ (reference sequence). The CDR3 bases are TGTGCCAGCAGCTTAGGACAGTACATCTTCGGGCAGTATTTT. Protein: CASSLGQYIFGQYF.

This clonotype came up many times. The V gene is TRBV5-1, the J gene TRBJ2-1, with D perhaps TRBD1 or TRBD2 (5 bases each). Trimming pared 5 bases from V and 6 bases from J, leaving 18 bases between. Germline CDR1 and CDR2: SGHRS and YFSETQ. CDR3 length equals 15 residues. CDR3 sequence: CASRRPGTGINEQFF. DNA of the CDR3: TGCGCCAGCAGACGCCCCGGGACCGGGATCAATGAGCAGTTCTTC.

This sequence joins TRBV5-1 and TRBJ2-1, with 15 bases matching TRBD2. The CDR3 is 19 residues long. Germline V gives CDR1 SGHRS, CDR2 YFSETQ. The trim removed 3 bases at V and 1 base at J, leaving 8 bases unmatched. The CDR3 nucleotides read TGCGCCAGCAGCTGGACTAGCGGGGGGGCAGGGGGGTCCTACAATGAGCAGTTCTTC. It specifies CASSWTSGGAGGSYNEQFF. The full variable domain, rest sourced from reference TRBV5-1 and TRBJ2-1, is KAGVTQTPRYLIKTRGQQVTLSCSPISGHRSVSWYQQTPGQGLQFLFEYFSETQRNKGNFPGRFSGRQFSNSRSEMNVSTLELGDSALYLCASSWTSGGAGGSYNEQFFGPGTRLTVL.

Many counts were recorded for this clonotype. The chain couples TRBV20-1 to TRBJ2-3; TRBD2 matches at 9 bases. The CDR3 loop spans 16 amino acids. Germline values: CDR1 DFQATT, CDR2 SNEGSKA (reference sequence). Trimming at V came to 0 bases and at J to 5 bases, leaving 9 bases not matched to a gene. The CDR3 sequence: CSARDWREGGQDTQYF. DNA of the CDR3: TGCAGTGCTAGAGATTGGCGGGAGGGGGGTCAAGATACGCAGTATTTT.

This clonotype was observed a handful of times. The rearrangement uses TRBV12-3 or TRBV12-4 and TRBJ2-1, with 8 bases identical to TRBD2. The CDR3 sequence is 15 residues long. The ends lost 5 bases at V and 2 bases at J; junction bases unmatched: 5. CDR3: CASSGSGSPYNEQFF. The DNA of the CDR3 is TGTGCCAGCAGTGGAAGCGGGAGTCCCTACAATGAGCAGTTCTTC.

This clonotype was seen more than once but under ten times. The rearrangement joins TRBV6-5 to TRBJ2-2; D not resolved. CDR1 MNHEY and CDR2 SVGAGI come from the germline V gene. The CDR3 is 15 amino acids. Trimming pared 2 bases from V and 6 bases from J, leaving 13 bases between. In DNA, the CDR3 is TGTGCCAGCAGTTACACTCCGGGTGGTGCCGGGGAGCTGTTTTTT. This translates into CASSYTPGGAGELFF.

This chain links TRBV7-8 with TRBJ2-7; 9 nucleotides line up with TRBD2. CDR1 and CDR2 (germline): SGHVS, FQNEAQ. The J segment lost 3 bases and the V segment lost 6 bases, leaving 15 bases of the junction unmatched. The length of the CDR3 is 17 residues. CDR3 nucleotides: TGTGCCAGCAGATTAACCGGGACTAGCCCTACATTCTACGAGCAGTACTTC. Amino acids: CASRLTGTSPTFYEQYF.

In this sample, this clonotype turned up many times. V and J are TRBV5-5 and TRBJ2-1, with 8 positions matching TRBD1. V shed 4 bases and J 6 bases; nucleotides not matched to a gene: 9. Germline V gene data show CDR1 as SGHKS and CDR2 as YYEKEE (reference sequence). The CDR3 is made up of 15 amino acids. CDR3 amino acids: CASSTARQGLNEQFF. The DNA of the CDR3 is TGTGCCAGCAGCACCGCGAGACAGGGGCTCAATGAGCAGTTCTTC.